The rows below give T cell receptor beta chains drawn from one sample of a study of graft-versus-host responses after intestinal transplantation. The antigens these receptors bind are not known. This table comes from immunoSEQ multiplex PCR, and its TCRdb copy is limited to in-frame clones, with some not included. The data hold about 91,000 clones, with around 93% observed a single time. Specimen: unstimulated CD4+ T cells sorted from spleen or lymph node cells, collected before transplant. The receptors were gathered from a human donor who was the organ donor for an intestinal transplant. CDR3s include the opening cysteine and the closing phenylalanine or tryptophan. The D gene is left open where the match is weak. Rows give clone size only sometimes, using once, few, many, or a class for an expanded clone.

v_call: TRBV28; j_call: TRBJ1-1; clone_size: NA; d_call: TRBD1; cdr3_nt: TGTGCCAGCAGTGTAAGGACAGGGGGCACCATGAACACTGAAGCTTTCTTT; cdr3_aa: CASSVRTGGTMNTEAFF
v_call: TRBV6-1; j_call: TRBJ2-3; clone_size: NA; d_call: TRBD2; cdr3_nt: TGTGCCAGCAGGCGGGAGGGCCCAGATACGCAGTATTTT; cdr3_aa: CASRREGPDTQYF
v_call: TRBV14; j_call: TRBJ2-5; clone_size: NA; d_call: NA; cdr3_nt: TGTGCCAGCAGCCAAGTGGGCCTCCAAGAGACCCAGTACTTC; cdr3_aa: CASSQVGLQETQYF
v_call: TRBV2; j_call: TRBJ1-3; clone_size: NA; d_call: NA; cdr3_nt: TGTGCCAGCAGTGGATGGAGCTCTGGAAACACCATATATTTT; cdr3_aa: CASSGWSSGNTIYF
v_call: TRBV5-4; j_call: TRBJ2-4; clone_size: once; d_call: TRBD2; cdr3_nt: TGTGCCAGCAGCCCAAGCGGGGGGGGCTCTGGGGCCAAAAACATTCAGTACTTC; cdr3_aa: CASSPSGGGSGAKNIQYF
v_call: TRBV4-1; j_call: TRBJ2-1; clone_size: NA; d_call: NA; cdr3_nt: TGCGCCAGCAGCCATCGGGACACCTACAATGAGCAGTTCTTC; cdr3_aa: CASSHRDTYNEQFF
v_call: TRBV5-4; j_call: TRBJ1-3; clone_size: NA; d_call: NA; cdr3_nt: TGTGCCAGCAGCCCTGAACCCAGCTCTGGAAACACCATATATTTT; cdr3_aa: CASSPEPSSGNTIYF
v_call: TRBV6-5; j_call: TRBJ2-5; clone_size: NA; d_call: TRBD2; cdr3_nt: TGTGCCAGCAGAAAGACTAGCGGGAGGTCTGAGACCCAGTACTTC; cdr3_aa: CASRKTSGRSETQYF
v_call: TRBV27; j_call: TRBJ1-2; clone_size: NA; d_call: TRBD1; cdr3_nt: TGTGCCAGCAGTTGGCGCCGGGACAGGGGTAACTATGGCTACACCTTC; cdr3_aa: CASSWRRDRGNYGYTF
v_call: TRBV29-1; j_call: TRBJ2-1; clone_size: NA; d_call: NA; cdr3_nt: TGCAGCGTTGAGGTTCAGGCGGGTGAGTCCTACAATGAGCAGTTCTTC; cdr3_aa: CSVEVQAGESYNEQFF
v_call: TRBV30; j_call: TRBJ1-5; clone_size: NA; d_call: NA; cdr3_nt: TGTGCCTGGGGGACGGGGACTTATAGCAATCAGCCCCAGCATTTT; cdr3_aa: CAWGTGTYSNQPQHF
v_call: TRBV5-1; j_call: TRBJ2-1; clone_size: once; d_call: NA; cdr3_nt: TGCGCCAGCAGCTTCCAACTGGACAGCAATGAGCAGTTCTTC; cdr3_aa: CASSFQLDSNEQFF
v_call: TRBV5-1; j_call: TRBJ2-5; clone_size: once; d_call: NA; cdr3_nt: TGCGCCAGCAGCTTGGTAGCTGGGAGTCGTGTGGAGACCCAGTACTTC; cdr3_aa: CASSLVAGSRVETQYF
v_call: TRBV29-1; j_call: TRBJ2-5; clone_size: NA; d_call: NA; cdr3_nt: TGCAGCGTACCACAGGGGGCCATAGCGGGGGGTCGATGGACCCAGTACTTC; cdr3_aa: CSVPQGAIAGGRWTQYF
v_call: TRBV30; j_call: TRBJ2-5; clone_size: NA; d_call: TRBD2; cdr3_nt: TGTGCCTGGAGTGAATTCGGGGGGGCGGCCGAGACCCAGTACTTC; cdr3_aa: CAWSEFGGAAETQYF
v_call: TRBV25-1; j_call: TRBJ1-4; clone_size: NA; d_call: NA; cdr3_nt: TGTGCCAGCAGTAAGGACAGAGCAACTAATGAAAAACTGTTTTTT; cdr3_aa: CASSKDRATNEKLFF
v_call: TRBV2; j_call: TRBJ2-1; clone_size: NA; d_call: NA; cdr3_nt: TGTGCCAGCAGTCCGGGGGGCCGTTACAATGAGCAGTTCTTC; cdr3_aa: CASSPGGRYNEQFF
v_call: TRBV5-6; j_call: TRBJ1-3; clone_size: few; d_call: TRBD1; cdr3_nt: TGTGCCAGCAGCTTTGTACAGGGGGCGATCGGAAACACCATATATTTT; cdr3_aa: CASSFVQGAIGNTIYF
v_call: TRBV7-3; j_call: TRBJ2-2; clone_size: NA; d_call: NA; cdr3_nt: TGTGCCAGCAGCTTAATAGGCAGGGGCGCAGGGATGGAGCTGTTTTTT; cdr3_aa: CASSLIGRGAGMELFF
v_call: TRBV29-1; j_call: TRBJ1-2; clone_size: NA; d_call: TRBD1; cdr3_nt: TGCAGCGTTGATATTCTGCCGGGACAGGTATTTGGCTACACCTTC; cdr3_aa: CSVDILPGQVFGYTF
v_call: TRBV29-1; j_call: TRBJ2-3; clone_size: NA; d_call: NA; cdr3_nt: TGCAGCGTCGAGGGGCTTCGGACAGAGCCTACAGATACGCAGTATTTT; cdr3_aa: CSVEGLRTEPTDTQYF
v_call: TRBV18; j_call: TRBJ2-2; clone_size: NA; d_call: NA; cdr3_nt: TGTGCCAGCTCACTATCGGGGAGGCGAAACACCGGGGAGCTGTTTTTT; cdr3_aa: CASSLSGRRNTGELFF
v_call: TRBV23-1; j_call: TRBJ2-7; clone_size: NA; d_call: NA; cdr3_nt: TGCGCCAGGGGATGGGGGCACTCGAACGAGCAGTACTTC; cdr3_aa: CARGWGHSNEQYF
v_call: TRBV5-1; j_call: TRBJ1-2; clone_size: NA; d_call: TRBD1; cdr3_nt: TGCGCCAGCAGCGCTAACACAGGGGATTATAGCTATGGCTACACCTTC; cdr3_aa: CASSANTGDYSYGYTF
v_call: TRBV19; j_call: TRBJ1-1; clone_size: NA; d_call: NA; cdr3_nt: TGTGCCAGTAGCCACCGCCGGGGGAACACTGAAGCTTTCTTT; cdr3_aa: CASSHRRGNTEAFF
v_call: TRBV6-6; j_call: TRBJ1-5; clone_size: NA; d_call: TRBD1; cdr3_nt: TGTGCCAGCAGTTACCTAACAGGGGGCGGTCAGCCCCAGCATTTT; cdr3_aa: CASSYLTGGGQPQHF
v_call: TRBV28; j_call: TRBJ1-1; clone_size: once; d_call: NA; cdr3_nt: TGTGCCAGCAGTTTCATGTCTGGCAGAAAGAACACTGAAGCTTTCTTT; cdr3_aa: CASSFMSGRKNTEAFF
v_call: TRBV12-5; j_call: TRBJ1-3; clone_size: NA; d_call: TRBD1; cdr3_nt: TGTGCTAGTGGTCCTTTCGACAGGGGTGGAAACACCATATATTTT; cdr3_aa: CASGPFDRGGNTIYF
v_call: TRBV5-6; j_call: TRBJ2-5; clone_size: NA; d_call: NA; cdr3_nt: TGTGCCAGCACCAGCCGGGCCCAGTACTTC; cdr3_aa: CASTSRAQYF
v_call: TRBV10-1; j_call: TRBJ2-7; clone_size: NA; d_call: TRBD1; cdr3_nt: TGCGCCAGCAGTGACTCGGGACAGGGGACTTCCGAGCAGTACTTC; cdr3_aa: CASSDSGQGTSEQYF
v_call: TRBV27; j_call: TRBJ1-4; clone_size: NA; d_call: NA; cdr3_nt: TGTGCCAGCAGTTTGGGGGGTAACACTAATGAAAAACTGTTTTTT; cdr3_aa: CASSLGGNTNEKLFF
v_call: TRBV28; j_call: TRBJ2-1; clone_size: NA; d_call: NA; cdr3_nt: TGTGCCAGCAGTTCGGCGGCGACCGGGACTCACTACAATGAGCAGTTCTTC; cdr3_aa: CASSSAATGTHYNEQFF
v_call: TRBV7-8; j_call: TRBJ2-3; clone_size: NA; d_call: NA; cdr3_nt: TGTGCCAGCAGACCTACAGGGATACGCCAGGATACGCAGTATTTT; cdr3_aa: CASRPTGIRQDTQYF
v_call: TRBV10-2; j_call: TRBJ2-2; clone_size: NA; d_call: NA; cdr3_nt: TGCGCCAGCTCTCCGCAGCTAGAGGGCACCGGGGAGCTGTTTTTT; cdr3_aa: CASSPQLEGTGELFF
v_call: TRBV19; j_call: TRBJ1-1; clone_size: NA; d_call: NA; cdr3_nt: TGTGCCACCCGGGGTCGGGGGTTGGACACTGAAGCTTTCTTT; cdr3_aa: CATRGRGLDTEAFF
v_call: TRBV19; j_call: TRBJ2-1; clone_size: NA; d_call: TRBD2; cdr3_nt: TGTGCCAGCCTTGGGGGGGTGGACAATGAGCAGTTCTTC; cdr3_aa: CASLGGVDNEQFF
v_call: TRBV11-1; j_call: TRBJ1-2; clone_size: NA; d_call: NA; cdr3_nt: TGTGCCAGCAGCTTAGCGACAGGTCCGGCTCCGGGGGGCTACACCTTC; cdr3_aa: CASSLATGPAPGGYTF
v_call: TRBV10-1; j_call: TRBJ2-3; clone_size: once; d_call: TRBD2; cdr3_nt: TGCGCCAGCAGCTCCGCGCGACTAGCGGGAGTAGATACGCAGTATTTT; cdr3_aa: CASSSARLAGVDTQYF
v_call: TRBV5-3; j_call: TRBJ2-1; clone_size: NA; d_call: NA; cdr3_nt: TGTGCCAGAAGCTTGGGGCACGCTTACAATGAGCAGTTCTTC; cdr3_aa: CARSLGHAYNEQFF
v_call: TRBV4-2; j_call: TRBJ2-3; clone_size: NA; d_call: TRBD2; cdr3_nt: TGTGCCAGCAGCCAAGATCTTAGCGGGGGGCAGTACACAGATACGCAGTATTTT; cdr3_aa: CASSQDLSGGQYTDTQYF
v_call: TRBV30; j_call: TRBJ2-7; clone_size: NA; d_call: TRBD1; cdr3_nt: TGTGCCTGGAGTGCTGGACAGGGTATCGGCTACGAGCAGTACTTC; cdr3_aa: CAWSAGQGIGYEQYF
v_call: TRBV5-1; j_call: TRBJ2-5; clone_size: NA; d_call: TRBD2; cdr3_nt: TGCGCCAGCAGCTATGGGACTAGTCAAGAGACCCAGTACTTC; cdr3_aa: CASSYGTSQETQYF
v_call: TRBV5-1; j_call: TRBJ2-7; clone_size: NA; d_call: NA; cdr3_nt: TGCGCCAGCAGCTTTTCTTCCTACGAGCAGTACTTC; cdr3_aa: CASSFSSYEQYF